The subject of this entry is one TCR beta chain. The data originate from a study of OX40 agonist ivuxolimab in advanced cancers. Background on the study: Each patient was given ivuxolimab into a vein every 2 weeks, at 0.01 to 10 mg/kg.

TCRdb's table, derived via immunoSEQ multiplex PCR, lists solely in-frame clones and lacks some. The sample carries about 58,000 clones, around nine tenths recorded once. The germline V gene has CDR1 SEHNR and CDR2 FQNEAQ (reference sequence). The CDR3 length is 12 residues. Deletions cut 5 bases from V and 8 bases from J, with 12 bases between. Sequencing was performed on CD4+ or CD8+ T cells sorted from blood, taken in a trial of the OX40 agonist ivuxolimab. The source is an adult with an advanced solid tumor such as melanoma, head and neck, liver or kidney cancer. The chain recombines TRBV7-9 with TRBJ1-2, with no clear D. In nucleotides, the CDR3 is TGTGCCAGCAGCCTGGACGGGCGAGGCTACACCTTC. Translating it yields CASSLDGRGYTF.